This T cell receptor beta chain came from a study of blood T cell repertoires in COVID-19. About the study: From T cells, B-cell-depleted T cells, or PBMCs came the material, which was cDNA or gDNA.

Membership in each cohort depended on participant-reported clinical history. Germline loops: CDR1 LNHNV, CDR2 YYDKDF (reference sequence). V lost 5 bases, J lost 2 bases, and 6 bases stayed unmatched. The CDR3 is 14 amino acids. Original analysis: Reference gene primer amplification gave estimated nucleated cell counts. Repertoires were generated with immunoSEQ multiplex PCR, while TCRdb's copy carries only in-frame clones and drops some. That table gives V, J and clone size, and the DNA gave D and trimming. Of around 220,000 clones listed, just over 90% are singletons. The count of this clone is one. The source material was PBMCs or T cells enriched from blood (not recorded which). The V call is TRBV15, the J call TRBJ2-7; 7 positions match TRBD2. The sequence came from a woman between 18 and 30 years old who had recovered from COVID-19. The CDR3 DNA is TGTGCCACCAGCGGGGGGGGAGGGACCTACGAGCAGTACTTC. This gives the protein CATSGGGGTYEQYF.